The T cell receptor (beta chain) under discussion was sequenced for a study of blood T cell repertoires in COVID-19. The protocol was immunoSEQ multiplex PCR, while the TCRdb copy is restricted to in-frame clones and leaves out a portion. The sample lists under 250,000 clones, over 70% occurring once. Trimming took 3 bases from V and 3 from J, leaving 8 bases between them. Germline V gene sequence: CDR1 LGHDT, CDR2 YNNKEL (reference sequence). This CDR3 region has 14 residues. The chain is built from TRBV3-1 (or the pseudogene TRBV3-2) and TRBJ1-4; D is unclear. Source material: peripheral blood. This TCR came from a woman aged 80 or over with acute or convalescent COVID-19. CDR3 nucleotide sequence: TGTGCCAGCAGCCAGGCGGCCCCTAATGAAAAACTGTTTTTT. It codes for CASSQAAPNEKLFF.